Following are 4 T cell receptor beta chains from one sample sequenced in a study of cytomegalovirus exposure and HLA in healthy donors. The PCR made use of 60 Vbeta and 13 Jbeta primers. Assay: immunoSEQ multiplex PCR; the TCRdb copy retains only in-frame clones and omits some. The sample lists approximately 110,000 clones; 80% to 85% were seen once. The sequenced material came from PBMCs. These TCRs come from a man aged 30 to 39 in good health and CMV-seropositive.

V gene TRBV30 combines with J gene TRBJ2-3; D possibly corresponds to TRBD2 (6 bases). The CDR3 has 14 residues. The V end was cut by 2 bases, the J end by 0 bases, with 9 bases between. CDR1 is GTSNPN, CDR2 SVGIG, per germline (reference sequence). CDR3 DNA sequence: TGTGCCTGGAGTCTTAGCGGTAGCACAGATACGCAGTATTTT. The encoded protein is CAWSLSGSTDTQYF.

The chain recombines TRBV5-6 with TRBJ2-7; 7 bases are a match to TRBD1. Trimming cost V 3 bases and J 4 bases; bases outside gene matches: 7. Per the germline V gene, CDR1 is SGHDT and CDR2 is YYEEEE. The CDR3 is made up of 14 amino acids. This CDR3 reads CASSSTGPDYEQYF. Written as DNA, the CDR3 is TGTGCCAGCAGCTCGACAGGGCCAGATTACGAGCAGTACTTC.

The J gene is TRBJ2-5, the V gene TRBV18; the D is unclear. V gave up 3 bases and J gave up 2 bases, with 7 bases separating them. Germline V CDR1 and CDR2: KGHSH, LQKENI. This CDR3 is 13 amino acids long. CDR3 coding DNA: TGTGCCAGCTCACCGTGGAGACAAGAGACCCAGTACTTC. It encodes CASSPWRQETQYF. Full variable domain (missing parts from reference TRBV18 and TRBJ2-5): NAGVMQNPRHLVRRRGQEARLRCSPMKGHSHVYWYRQLPEEGLKFMVYLQKENIIDESGMPKERFSAEFPKEGPSILRIQQVVRGDSAAYFCASSPWRQETQYFGPGTRLLVL.

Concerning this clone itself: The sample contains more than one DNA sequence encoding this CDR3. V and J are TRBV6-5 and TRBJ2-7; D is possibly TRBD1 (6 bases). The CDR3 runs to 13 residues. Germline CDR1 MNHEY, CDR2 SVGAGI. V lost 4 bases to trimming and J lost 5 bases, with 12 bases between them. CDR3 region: CASSSPRDNEQYF. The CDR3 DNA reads TGTGCCAGCAGTTCCCCCCGGGACAACGAGCAGTACTTC.